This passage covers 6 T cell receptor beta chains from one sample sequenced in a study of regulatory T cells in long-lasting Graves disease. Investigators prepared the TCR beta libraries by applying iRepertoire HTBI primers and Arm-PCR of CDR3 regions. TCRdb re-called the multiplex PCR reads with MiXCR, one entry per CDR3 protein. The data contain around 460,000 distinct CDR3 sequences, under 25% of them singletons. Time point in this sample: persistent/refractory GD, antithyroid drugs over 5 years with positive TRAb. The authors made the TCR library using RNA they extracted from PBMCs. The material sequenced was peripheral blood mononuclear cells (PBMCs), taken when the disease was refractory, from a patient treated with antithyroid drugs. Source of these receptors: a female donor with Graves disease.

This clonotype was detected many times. The CDR3 DNA is TGTGCCAGCAGTTACGACATCGAGCAGTACTTC. As protein: CASSYDIEQYF. The V and J genes are TRBV28 and TRBJ2-7; no clear D. The CDR3 is 11 amino acids. V lost 4 bases and J 6 bases, leaving 7 bases between the germline ends. From germline, CDR1 is MDHEN and CDR2 SYDVKM.

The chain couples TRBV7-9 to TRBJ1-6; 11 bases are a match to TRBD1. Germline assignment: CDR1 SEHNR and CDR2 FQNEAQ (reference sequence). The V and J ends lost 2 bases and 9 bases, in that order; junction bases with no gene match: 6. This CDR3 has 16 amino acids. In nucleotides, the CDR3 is TGTGCCAGCAGCTTACCCGGGACAGGGGGTTTTTCACCCCTCCACTTT. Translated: CASSLPGTGGFSPLHF.

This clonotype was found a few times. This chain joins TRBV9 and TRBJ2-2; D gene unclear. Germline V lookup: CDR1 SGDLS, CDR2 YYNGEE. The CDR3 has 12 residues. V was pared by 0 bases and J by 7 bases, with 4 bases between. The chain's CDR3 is CASSVEVGELFF. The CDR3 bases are TGTGCCAGCAGCGTAGAAGTCGGGGAGCTGTTTTTT.

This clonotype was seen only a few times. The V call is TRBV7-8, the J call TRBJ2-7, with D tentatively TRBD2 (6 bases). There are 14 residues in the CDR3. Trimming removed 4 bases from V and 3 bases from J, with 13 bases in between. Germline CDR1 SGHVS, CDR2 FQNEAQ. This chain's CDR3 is CASSSRLGDYEQYF. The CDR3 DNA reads TGTGCCAGCAGCTCCCGACTAGGAGACTACGAGCAGTACTTC.

The CDR3 sequence is CASSPHQGGYTF. CDR3 bases: TGTGCCAGTAGCCCTCACCAGGGGGGCTACACCTTC. The chain carries TRBV19 and TRBJ1-2; maybe TRBD1 (6 bases). This CDR3 has 12 residues. V lost 6 bases and J lost 8, with 13 bases in between. Germline V gene sequence: CDR1 LNHDA, CDR2 SQIVND (reference sequence).

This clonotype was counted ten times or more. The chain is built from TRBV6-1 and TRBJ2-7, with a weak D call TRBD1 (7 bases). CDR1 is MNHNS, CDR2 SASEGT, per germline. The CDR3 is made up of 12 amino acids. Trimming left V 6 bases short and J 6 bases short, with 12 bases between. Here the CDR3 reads CASRDRDSEQYF. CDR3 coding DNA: TGTGCCAGCAGAGACAGGGACTCCGAGCAGTACTTC.